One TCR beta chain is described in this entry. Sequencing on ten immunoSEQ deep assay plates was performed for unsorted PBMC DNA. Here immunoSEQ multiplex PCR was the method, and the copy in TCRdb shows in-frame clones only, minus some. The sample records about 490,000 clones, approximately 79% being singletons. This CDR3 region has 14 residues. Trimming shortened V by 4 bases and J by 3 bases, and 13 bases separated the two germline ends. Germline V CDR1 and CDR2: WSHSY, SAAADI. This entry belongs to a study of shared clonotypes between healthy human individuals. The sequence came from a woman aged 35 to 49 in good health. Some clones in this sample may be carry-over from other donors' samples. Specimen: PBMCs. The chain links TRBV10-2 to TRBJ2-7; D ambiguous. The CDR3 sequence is CASSGLVLSYEQYF. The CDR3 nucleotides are TGCGCCAGCAGTGGGTTGGTCTTAAGCTACGAGCAGTACTTC.